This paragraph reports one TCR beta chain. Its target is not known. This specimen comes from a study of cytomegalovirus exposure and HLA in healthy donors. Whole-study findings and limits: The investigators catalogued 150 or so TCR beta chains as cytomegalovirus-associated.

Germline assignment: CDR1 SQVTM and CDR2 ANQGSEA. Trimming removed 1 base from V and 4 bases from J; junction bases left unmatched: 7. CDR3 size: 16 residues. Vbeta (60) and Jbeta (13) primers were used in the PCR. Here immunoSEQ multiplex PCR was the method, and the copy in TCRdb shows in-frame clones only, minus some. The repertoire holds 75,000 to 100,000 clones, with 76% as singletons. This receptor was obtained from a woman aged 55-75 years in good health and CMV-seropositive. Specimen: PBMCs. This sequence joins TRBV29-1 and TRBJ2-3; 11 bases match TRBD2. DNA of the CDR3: TGCAGCGTTGAAGCTAGGACTAGCGGGTATGCAGATACGCAGTATTTT. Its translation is CSVEARTSGYADTQYF.